These 10 T cell receptor beta chains came from one sample sequenced in a study of T cells in women clearing cervical HPV infection. Repertoires were generated with immunoSEQ multiplex PCR, while TCRdb's copy carries only in-frame clones and drops some. The repertoire table contains about 16,000 clones. The specimen sequenced was blood buffy coat. These receptors all come from a woman between 18 and 75 years old with a cervical HPV16 infection that either progressed to CIN3+ or cleared (not recorded which).

The CDR3 loop reads CASSLQGTEAFF. The sequenced part of the CDR3 DNA is TGCGCCAGCAGCTTACAGGGGACTGAA. The V gene is TRBV5-1, the J gene TRBJ1-1; 7 nucleotides align to TRBD1. The read gets to within 3 residues of the CDR3 end, and the germline J gene fills in the rest. V was clipped by 2 bases and J by 5 bases; unmatched bases: 0. This CDR3 has 12 amino acids. In germline, CDR1 is SGHRS, CDR2 YFSETQ.

As for this clone: The read stops 3 residues short of the end of the CDR3; the missing end is completed from the germline J gene. V is TRBV19 and J is TRBJ2-5, with TRBD2 matching over 8 bases. J gave up 0 bases and V 6 bases, and 3 bases lay outside the gene matches. This CDR3 has 14 residues. The germline gives CDR1 LNHDA, CDR2 SQIVND (reference sequence). The sequenced part of the CDR3 DNA is TGTGCCAGTAGGCCGGGGGGGAACCAAGAGACC. It codes for CASRPGGNQET. In full, the CDR3 is CASRPGGNQETQYF.

In regard to this clone: The read finishes 3 residues shy of the CDR3 end, and the germline J gene is used to complete it. The rearrangement joins TRBV20-1 to TRBJ2-5, with TRBD1 matching over 9 bases. Trimming removed 8 bases from V and 5 bases from J; junction bases left unmatched: 15. The length of the CDR3 is 15 residues. The V gene's germline CDR1 is DFQATT and CDR2 SNEGSKA (reference sequence). The CDR3 DNA, read in part, is TGCAGTTTTCACCGGGACAGGGCCCCGGGGGAGACC. Protein: CSFHRDRAPGET. The whole CDR3 sequence is CSFHRDRAPGETQYF.

Notes on this clone: Sequencing ends 3 residues short of the CDR3 end; the germline J gene provides the rest. The chain carries TRBV5-1 and TRBJ2-2, with 10 nucleotides matching TRBD2. Trimming removed 5 bases from V and 0 bases from J; junction bases left unmatched: 4. The CDR3 sequence is 16 residues long. CDR1 SGHRS and CDR2 YFSETQ come from the germline V gene. Partial CDR3 DNA: TGCGCCAGCAGAATCGGACTAGCGGCGAACACCGGGGAG. Residues: CASRIGLAANTGE. The full CDR3 sequence reads CASRIGLAANTGELFF.

A remark on this clone: The CDR3 goes on 3 residues after the read ends, and that part is filled in from the germline J gene. The gene calls are TRBV5-1 and TRBJ1-3, with a possible D match to TRBD1 (6 bases). The CDR3 contains 16 residues. From germline, CDR1 is SGHRS and CDR2 YFSETQ. V lost 0 bases and J lost 1, with 11 bases in between. CDR3 sequence reads: CASSLGAQGSGNTIYF. CDR3 DNA (partial): TGCGCCAGCAGCTTGGGGGCCCAGGGGTCTGGAAACACC. Using reference TRBV5-1 and TRBJ1-3 for the parts outside the CDR3, the full variable domain is KAGVTQTPRYLIKTRGQQVTLSCSPISGHRSVSWYQQTPGQGLQFLFEYFSETQRNKGNFPGRFSGRQFSNSRSEMNVSTLELGDSALYLCASSLGAQGSGNTIYFGEGSWLTVV.

CDR3 bases read: TGTGCCAGTAGTCCCGGGACAGGGGGTCAGCCC. Protein product: CASSPGTGGQP. The whole CDR3 sequence is CASSPGTGGQPQHF. This rearrangement joins TRBV19 to TRBJ1-5; 11 bases align to TRBD1. The read falls 3 residues short of the CDR3 end, and the missing part is taken from the germline J gene. There are 14 residues in the CDR3. Germline CDR1 is LNHDA and CDR2 is SQIVND (reference sequence). With V trimmed by 5 bases and J by 6 bases, 3 bases remained unmatched.

Points on this clone: From the germline J gene comes the end of the CDR3, since the read stops 3 residues before it. J is TRBJ2-1 and V is TRBV19, with TRBD1 as a possible D gene (6 bases). CDR1 LNHDA and CDR2 SQIVND come from the germline V gene (reference sequence). The V and J ends lost 6 bases and 9 bases respectively, with 15 bases between them. The CDR3 length is 13 residues. This CDR3 reads CASSITGSVEQFF. The CDR3 bases that were read are TGTGCCAGTAGCATCACAGGGTCGGTTGAG.

Worth noting for this clone: The read ends 3 residues early relative to the CDR3; the germline J gene fills the gap. This chain uses TRBV18 with TRBJ1-2, with 9 bases aligning to TRBD1. J lost 3 bases, V lost 3 bases, and 8 bases had no gene match. CDR1 is KGHSH and CDR2 is LQKENI in the germline V gene. This CDR3 is built from 16 residues. The sequenced part of the CDR3 DNA is TGTGCCAGCTCACCGCTGGACAGGGGAAGTGACTATGGC. Translating it yields CASSPLDRGSDYG. The whole CDR3 sequence reads CASSPLDRGSDYGYTF.

Comment on this clone: The read halts 3 residues ahead of the CDR3 end, with the missing end drawn from the germline J gene. The rearrangement joins TRBV9 to TRBJ2-3; 11 bases line up with TRBD2. This CDR3 spans 16 amino acids. Germline CDR1 is SGDLS and CDR2 is YYNGEE. The ends lost 4 bases at V and 3 bases at J; junction bases unmatched: 7. Incomplete CDR3 DNA: TGTGCCAGCAGCTCTTTAGCGGGGGGGGGTACAGATACG. Translating it yields CASSSLAGGGTDT. The full CDR3 protein is CASSSLAGGGTDTQYF.

With respect to this clone: The missing CDR3 end, 3 residues past where the read stops, is filled in from the germline J gene. V usage is TRBV6-1 and J usage is TRBJ2-3; weak D call: TRBD2 (5 bases). The CDR3 sequence is 16 residues long. The V and J ends lost 2 bases and 3 bases respectively, with 15 bases between them. Per the germline V gene, CDR1 is MNHNS and CDR2 is SASEGT. CDR3 sequence: CASSERGLRGTDTQYF. The CDR3 DNA, read in part, is TGTGCCAGCAGTGAACGAGGTTTGAGAGGGACAGATACG.